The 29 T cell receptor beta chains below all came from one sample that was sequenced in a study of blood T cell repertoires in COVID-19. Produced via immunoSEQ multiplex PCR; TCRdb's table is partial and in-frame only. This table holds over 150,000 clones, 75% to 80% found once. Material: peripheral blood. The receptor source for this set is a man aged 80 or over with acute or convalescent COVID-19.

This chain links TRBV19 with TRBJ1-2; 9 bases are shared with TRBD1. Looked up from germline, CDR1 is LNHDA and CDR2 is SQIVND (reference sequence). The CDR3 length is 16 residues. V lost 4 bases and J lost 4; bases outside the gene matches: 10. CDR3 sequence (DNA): TGTGCCAGTAGTACGACCGGGACAGGGATGGCCTATGGCTACACCTTC. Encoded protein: CASSTTGTGMAYGYTF. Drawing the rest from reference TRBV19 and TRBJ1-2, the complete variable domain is DGGITQSPKYLFRKEGQNVTLSCEQNLNHDAMYWYRQDPGQGLRLIYYSQIVNDFQKGDIAEGYSVSREKKESFPLTVTSAQKNPTAFYLCASSTTGTGMAYGYTFGSGTRLTVV.

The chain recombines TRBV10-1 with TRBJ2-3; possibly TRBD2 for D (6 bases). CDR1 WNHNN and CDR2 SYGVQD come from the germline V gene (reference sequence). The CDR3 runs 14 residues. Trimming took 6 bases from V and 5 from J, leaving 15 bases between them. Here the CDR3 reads CASSVDAGQDTQYF. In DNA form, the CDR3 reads TGCGCCAGCAGCGTTGACGCGGGGCAAGATACGCAGTATTTT.

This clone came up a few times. CDR3 sequence: CASSYSGASPNYGYTF. CDR3 coding DNA: TGTGCCAGCAGTTACTCAGGGGCCTCGCCTAACTATGGCTACACCTTC. This chain joins TRBV6-5 and TRBJ1-2, with a weak D call TRBD1 (5 bases). V lost 0 bases and J 0 bases, leaving 11 bases between the germline ends. The CDR3 covers 16 residues. CDR1 MNHEY and CDR2 SVGAGI come from the germline V gene.

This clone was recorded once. DNA of the CDR3: TGTGCCAGCAGCCAAGATCTAAACACTGAAGCTTTCTTT. It specifies CASSQDLNTEAFF. This sequence joins TRBV14 and TRBJ1-1; D gene ambiguous. V lost 0 bases to trimming and J lost 2 bases, with 4 bases between them. Germline V gene sequence: CDR1 SGHDN, CDR2 FVKESK. This CDR3 has 13 residues.

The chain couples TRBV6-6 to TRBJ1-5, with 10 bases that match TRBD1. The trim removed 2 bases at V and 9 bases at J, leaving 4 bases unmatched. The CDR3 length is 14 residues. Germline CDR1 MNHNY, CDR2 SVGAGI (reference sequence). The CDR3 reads CASSYGQGVGPQHF. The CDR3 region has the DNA TGTGCCAGCAGTTACGGACAGGGGGTTGGGCCCCAGCATTTT.

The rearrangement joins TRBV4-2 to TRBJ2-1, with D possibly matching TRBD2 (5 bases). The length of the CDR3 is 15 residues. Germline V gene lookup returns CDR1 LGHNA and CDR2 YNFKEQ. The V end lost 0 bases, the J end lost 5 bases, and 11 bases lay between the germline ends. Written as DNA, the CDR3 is TGTGCCAGCAGCCAAGATCTGGACTTAGACAATGAGCAGTTCTTC. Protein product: CASSQDLDLDNEQFF.

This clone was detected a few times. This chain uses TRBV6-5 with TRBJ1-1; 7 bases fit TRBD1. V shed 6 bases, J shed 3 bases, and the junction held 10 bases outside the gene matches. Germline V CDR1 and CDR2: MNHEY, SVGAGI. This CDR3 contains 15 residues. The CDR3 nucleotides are TGTGCCAGCAGGGCGACAGGGCCGGTGTACACTGAAGCTTTCTTT. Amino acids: CASRATGPVYTEAFF.

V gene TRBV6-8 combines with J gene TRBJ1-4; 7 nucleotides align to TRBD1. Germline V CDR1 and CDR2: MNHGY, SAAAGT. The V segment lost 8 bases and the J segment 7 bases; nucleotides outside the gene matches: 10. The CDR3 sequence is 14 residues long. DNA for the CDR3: TGTGCCAGCTTTCGTGGGACAGCGACTGAAAAACTGTTTTTT. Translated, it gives CASFRGTATEKLFF.

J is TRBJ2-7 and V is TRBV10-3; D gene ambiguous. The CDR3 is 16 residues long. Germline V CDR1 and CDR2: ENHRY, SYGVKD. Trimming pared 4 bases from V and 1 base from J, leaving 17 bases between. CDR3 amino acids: CAISVQTRTKSYEQYF. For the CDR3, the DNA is TGTGCCATCAGTGTACAAACAAGAACTAAATCCTACGAGCAGTACTTC.

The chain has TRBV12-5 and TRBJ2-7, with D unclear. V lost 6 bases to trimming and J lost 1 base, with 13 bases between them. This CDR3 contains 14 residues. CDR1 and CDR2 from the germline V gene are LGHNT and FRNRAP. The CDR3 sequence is CASGPGPESYEQYF. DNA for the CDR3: TGTGCTAGTGGCCCGGGTCCGGAATCCTACGAGCAGTACTTC.

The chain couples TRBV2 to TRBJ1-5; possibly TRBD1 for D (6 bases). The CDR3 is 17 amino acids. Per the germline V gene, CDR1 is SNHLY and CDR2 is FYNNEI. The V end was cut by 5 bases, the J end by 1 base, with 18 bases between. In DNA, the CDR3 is TGTGCCAGCAGTCCTGAGGGGGGGTTCGGAAGCAATCAGCCCCAGCATTTT. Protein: CASSPEGGFGSNQPQHF. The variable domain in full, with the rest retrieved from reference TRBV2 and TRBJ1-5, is EPEVTQTPSHQVTQMGQEVILRCVPISNHLYFYWYRQILGQKVEFLVSFYNNEISEKSEIFDDQFSVERPDGSNFTLKIRSTKLEDSAMYFCASSPEGGFGSNQPQHFGDGTRLSIL.

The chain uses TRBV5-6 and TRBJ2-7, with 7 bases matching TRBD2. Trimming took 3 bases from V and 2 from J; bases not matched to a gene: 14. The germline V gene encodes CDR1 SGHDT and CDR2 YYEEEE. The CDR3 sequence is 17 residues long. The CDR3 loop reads CASSSGTRGRLTYEQYV. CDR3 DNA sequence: TGTGCCAGCAGCTCAGGTACGCGGGGGAGACTGACCTACGAGCAGTACGTC.

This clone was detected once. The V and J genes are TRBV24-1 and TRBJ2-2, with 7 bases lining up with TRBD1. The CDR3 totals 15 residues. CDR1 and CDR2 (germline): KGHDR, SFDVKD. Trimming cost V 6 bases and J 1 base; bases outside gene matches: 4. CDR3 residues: CATSKGALNTGELFF. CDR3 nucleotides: TGTGCCACCAGTAAGGGGGCACTGAACACCGGGGAGCTGTTTTTT.

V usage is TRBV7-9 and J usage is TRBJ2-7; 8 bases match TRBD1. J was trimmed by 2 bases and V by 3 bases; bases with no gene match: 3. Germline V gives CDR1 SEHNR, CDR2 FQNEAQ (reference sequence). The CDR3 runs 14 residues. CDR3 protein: CASSFSTGAYEQYV. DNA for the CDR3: TGTGCCAGCAGCTTCTCGACAGGGGCCTACGAGCAGTACGTC.

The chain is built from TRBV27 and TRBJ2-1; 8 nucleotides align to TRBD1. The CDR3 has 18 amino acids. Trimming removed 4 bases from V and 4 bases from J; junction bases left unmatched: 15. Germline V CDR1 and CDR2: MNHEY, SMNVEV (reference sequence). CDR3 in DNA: TGTGCCAGCAGTTCAGCGGTTCGTGACAGGGGAACGTACAATGAGCAGTTCTTC. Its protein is CASSSAVRDRGTYNEQFF.

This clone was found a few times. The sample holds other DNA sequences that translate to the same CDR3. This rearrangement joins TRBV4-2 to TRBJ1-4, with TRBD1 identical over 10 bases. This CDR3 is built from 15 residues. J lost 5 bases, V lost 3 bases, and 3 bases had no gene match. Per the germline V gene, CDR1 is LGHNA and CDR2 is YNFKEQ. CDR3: CASSQEGQGNEKLFF. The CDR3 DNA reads TGTGCCAGCAGCCAGGAGGGACAGGGGAATGAAAAACTGTTTTTT.

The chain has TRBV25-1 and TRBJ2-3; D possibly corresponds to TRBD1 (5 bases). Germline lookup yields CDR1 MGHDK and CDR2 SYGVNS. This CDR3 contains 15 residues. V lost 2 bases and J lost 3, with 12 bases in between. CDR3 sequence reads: CASSEAGRGTDTQYF. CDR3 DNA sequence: TGTGCCAGCAGTGAAGCCGGTAGGGGTACAGATACGCAGTATTTT.

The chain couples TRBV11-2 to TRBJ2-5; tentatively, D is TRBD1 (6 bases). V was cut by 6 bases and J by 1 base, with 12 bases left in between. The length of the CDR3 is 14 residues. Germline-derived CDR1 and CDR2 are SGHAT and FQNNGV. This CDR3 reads CASSTGQLQETQYF. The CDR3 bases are TGTGCCAGCAGTACAGGACAGCTCCAAGAGACCCAGTACTTC.

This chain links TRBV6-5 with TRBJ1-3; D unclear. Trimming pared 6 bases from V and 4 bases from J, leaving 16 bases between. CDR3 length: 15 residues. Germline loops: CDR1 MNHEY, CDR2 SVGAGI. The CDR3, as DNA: TGTGCCAGCAGCCTAGACGGGAAATCCGGAAACACCATATATTTT. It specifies CASSLDGKSGNTIYF.

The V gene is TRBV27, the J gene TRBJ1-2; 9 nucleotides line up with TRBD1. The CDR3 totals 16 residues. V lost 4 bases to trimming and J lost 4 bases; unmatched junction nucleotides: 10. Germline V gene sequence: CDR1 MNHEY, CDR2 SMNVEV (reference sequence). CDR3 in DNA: TGTGCCAGCAGTTCCGGGACAGGGTTTAATTTCTATGGCTACACCTTC. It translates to CASSSGTGFNFYGYTF.

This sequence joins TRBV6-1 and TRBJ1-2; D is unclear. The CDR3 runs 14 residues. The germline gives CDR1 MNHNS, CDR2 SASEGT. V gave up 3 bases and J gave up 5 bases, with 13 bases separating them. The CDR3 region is CASSESQTTYGYTF. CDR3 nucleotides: TGTGCCAGCAGTGAGTCACAGACAACTTATGGCTACACCTTC.

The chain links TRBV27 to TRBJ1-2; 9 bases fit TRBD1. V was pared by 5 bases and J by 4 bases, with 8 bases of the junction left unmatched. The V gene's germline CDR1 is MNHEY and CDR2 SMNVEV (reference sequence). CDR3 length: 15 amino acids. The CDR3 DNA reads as TGTGCCAGCAGTCCGACAACAGGGGGCGGCTATGGCTACACCTTC. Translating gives CASSPTTGGGYGYTF.

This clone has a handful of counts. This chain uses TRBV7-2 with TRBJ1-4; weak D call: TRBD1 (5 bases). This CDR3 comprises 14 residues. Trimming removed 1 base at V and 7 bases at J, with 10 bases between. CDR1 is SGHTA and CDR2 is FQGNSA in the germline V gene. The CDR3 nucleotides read TGTGCCAGCAGCTTAGATGGGGGGAGTGAAAAACTGTTTTTT. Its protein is CASSLDGGSEKLFF. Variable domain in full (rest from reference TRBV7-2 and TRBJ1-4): GAGVSQSPSNKVTEKGKDVELRCDPISGHTALYWYRQSLGQGLEFLIYFQGNSAPDKSGLPSDRFSAERTGGSVSTLTIQRTQQEDSAVYLCASSLDGGSEKLFFGSGTQLSVL.

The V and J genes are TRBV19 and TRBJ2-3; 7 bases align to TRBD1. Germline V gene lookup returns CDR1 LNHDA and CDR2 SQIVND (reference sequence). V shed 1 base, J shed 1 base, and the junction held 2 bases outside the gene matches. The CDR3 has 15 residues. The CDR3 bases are TGTGCCAGTAGTATAGCGACAGGGCGCACAGATACGCAGTATTTT. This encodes CASSIATGRTDTQYF. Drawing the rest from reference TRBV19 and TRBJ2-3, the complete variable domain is DGGITQSPKYLFRKEGQNVTLSCEQNLNHDAMYWYRQDPGQGLRLIYYSQIVNDFQKGDIAEGYSVSREKKESFPLTVTSAQKNPTAFYLCASSIATGRTDTQYFGPGTRLTVL.

The CDR3 loop is CASTKNRGSYEQYF. The DNA for the CDR3 is TGTGCCAGCACTAAAAACAGGGGTAGCTACGAGCAGTACTTC. The chain employs TRBV7-8 and TRBJ2-7; TRBD1 agrees at 7 bases. In germline, CDR1 is SGHVS, CDR2 FQNEAQ. The CDR3 loop spans 14 amino acids. Germline trimming cut 7 bases from V and 3 bases from J; bases unmatched to any gene: 9.

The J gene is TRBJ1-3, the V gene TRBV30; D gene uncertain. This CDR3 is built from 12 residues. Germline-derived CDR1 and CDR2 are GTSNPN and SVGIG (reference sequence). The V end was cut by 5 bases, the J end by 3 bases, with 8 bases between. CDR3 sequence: CAWGRVGNTIYF. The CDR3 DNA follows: TGTGCCTGGGGGCGTGTTGGAAACACCATATATTTT.

CDR3 coding DNA: TGTGCCAGCTCATCCCGCCAGGGGACTGAAGCTTTCTTT. Residues: CASSSRQGTEAFF. The rearrangement links TRBV18 to TRBJ1-1, with D perhaps TRBD1 (6 bases). V was shortened by 5 bases and J by 5 bases, with 12 bases between the two germline ends. Germline-derived CDR1 and CDR2 are KGHSH and LQKENI. CDR3 length: 13 residues.

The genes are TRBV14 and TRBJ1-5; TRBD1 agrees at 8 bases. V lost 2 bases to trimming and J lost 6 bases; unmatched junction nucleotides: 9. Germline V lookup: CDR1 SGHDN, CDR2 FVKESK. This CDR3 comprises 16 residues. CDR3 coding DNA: TGTGCCAGCAGCCAAAATGGTAGGCAGGGGGCTCAGCCCCAGCATTTT. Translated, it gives CASSQNGRQGAQPQHF. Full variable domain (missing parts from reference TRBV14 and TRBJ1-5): EAGVTQFPSHSVIEKGQTVTLRCDPISGHDNLYWYRRVMGKEIKFLLHFVKESKQDESGMPNNRFLAERTGGTYSTLKVQPAELEDSGVYFCASSQNGRQGAQPQHFGDGTRLSIL.

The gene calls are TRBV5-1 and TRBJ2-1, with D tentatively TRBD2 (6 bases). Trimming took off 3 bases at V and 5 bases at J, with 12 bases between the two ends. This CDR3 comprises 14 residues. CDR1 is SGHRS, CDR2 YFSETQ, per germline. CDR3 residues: CASSSGLPDNEQFF. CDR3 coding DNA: TGCGCCAGCAGCTCGGGACTGCCGGACAATGAGCAGTTCTTC.